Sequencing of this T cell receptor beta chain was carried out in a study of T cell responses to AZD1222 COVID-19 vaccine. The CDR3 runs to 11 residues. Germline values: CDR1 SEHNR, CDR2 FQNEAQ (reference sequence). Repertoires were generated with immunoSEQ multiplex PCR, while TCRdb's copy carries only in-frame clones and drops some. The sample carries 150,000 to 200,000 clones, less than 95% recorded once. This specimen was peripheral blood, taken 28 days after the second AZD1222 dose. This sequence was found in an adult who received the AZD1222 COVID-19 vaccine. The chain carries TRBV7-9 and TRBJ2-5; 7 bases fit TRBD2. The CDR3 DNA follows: TGTGCGTCGGGGGGCCAAGAGACCCAGTACTTC. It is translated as CASGGQETQYF.